This TCR beta chain derives from a study of monozygotic twins with cystic fibrosis. A word on this clone: Its antigen remains unidentified.

Notes on the study in general: Monozygotic CF twins shared more identical nucleotide clonotypes than unrelated patients.

Clones were read by immunoSEQ multiplex PCR, and TCRdb kept only the in-frame ones, dropping some. The sample shows fewer than 30,000 clones, about 85% of them seen only once. Specimen: blood. The receptor was isolated from a girl under 10 years old with cystic fibrosis.

CDR3 nucleotide sequence: TGTGCCAGCTCGTCAGGGCGGTACGAGCAGTACTTC. Translating it yields CASSSGRYEQYF. The chain links TRBV6-5 to TRBJ2-7; TRBD1 is a possible D gene (5 bases). This CDR3 has 12 amino acids. Germline CDR1 reads MNHEY; CDR2 reads SVGAGI. V was shortened by 8 bases and J by 4 bases, with 12 bases between the two germline ends.